This entry describes one TCR beta chain. Its antigen is still unknown. The sample comes from a study of cytomegalovirus exposure and HLA in healthy donors. Findings and caveats of the study: Near-uniform donor sequencing depth was presumed by presence/absence analyses. In a later analysis, CMV-associated beta chains were mostly HLA-associated, it appeared. As a later analysis showed, a missense DCLRE1C variant was linked to trimming of TCR beta V- and J-genes.

Donors showed nominal health when sampled, although they likely had unrecorded immune exposures. The CDR3 runs 14 residues. CDR1 MNHNS and CDR2 SASEGT come from the germline V gene. The V end was cut by 6 bases, the J end by 7 bases, with 19 bases between. Amplification used 60 Vbeta primers and 13 Jbeta primers. Generated by immunoSEQ multiplex PCR, the TCRdb table keeps only in-frame clones and is missing some. The sample has approximately 140,000 clones; approximately 80% are singletons. The TCR was taken from a woman aged 40 to 55 in good health and CMV-seronegative. The rearrangement links TRBV6-1 to TRBJ2-7; TRBD1 might be the D (5 bases). The specimen sequenced was PBMCs. CDR3 region: CASRKGADPREQYF. In DNA, the CDR3 is TGTGCCAGCAGGAAAGGGGCTGACCCTCGGGAGCAGTACTTC.